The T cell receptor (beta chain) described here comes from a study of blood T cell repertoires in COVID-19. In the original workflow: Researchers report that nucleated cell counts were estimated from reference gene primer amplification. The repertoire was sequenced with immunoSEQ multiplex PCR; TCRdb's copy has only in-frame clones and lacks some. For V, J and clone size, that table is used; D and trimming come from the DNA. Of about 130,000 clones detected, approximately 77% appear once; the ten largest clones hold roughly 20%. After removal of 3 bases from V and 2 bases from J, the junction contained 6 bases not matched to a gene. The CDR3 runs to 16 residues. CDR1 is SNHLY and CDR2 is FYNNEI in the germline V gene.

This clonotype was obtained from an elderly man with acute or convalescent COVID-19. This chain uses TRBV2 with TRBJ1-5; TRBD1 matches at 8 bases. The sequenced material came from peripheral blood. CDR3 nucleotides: TGTGCCAGCAGTGAGGTCCAGGGGGCTGGCAATCAGCCCCAGCATTTT. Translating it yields CASSEVQGAGNQPQHF. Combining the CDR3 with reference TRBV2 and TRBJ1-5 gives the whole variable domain EPEVTQTPSHQVTQMGQEVILRCVPISNHLYFYWYRQILGQKVEFLVSFYNNEISEKSEIFDDQFSVERPDGSNFTLKIRSTKLEDSAMYFCASSEVQGAGNQPQHFGDGTRLSIL.